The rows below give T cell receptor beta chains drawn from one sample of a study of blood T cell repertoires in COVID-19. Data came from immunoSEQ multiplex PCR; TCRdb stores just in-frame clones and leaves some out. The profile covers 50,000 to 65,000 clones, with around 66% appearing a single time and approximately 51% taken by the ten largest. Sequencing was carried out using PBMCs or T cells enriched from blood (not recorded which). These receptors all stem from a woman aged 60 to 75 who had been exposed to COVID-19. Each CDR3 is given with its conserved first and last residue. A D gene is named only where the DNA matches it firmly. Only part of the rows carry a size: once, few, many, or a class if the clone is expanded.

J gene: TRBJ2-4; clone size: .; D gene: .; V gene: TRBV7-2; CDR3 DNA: TGTGCCAGCAGCCCCTCCCGGAGTGAGATTCAGTACTTC; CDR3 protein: CASSPSRSEIQYF
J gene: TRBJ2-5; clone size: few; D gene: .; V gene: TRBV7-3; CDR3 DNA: TGTGCCAGCAGTTCAGGGGTCGGGGAGACCCAGTACTTC; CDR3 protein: CASSSGVGETQYF
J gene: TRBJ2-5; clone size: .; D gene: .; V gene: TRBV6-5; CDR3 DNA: TGTGCCAGCAGTTACTCCGGGGAGCGAGAGACCCAGTACTTC; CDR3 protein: CASSYSGERETQYF
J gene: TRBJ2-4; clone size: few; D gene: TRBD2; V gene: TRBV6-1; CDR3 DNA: TGTGCCAGCAGTGACCCCGGACTAGCTGATGGGCGATTC; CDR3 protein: CASSDPGLADGRF
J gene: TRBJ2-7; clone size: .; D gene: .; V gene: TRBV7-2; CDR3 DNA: TGTGCCAGCAGCTTAGTGAGATACGAGCAGTACTTC; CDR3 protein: CASSLVRYEQYF
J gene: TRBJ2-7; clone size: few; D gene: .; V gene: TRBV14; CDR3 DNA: TGTGCCAGCAGCCCGACACCCTACGAGCAGTACTTC; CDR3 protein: CASSPTPYEQYF
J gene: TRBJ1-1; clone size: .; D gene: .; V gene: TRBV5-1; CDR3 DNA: TGCGCCAGCAGCTTGGGGGGACACGCGGATGAAGCTTTCTTT; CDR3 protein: CASSLGGHADEAFF
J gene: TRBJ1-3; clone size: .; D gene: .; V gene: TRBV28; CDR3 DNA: TGTGCCAGCAGTTTAGCCAGGATGAACACCATATATTTT; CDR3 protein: CASSLARMNTIYF
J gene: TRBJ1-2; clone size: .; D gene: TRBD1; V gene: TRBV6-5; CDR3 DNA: TGTGCCAGCACGGACCAGGGGGTCCAAGGCTACACCTTC; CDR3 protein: CASTDQGVQGYTF
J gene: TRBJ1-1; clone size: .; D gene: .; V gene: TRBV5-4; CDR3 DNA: TGTGCCAGCAGCTTGGTTCTGGGCGCTGAAGCTTTCTTT; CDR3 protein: CASSLVLGAEAFF
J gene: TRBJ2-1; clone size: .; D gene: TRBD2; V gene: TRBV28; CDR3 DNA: TGTGCCAGCAGTGGGAGCGGGGTATCCTACAATGAGCAGTTCTTC; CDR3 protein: CASSGSGVSYNEQFF
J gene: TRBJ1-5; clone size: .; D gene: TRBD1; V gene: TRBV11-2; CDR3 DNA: TGTGCCAGCAGCTTAGATACAGGGGCACGGCAGCCCCAGCATTTT; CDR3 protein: CASSLDTGARQPQHF
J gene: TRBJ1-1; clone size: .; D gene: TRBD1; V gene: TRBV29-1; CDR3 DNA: TGCAGCGTCGGGACAGCGAACACTGAAGCTTTCTTT; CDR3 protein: CSVGTANTEAFF
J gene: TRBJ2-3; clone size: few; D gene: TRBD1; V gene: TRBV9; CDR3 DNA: TGTGCCAGCAGGGACAGGGAGTCCGGTACGCAGTATTTT; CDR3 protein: CASRDRESGTQYF
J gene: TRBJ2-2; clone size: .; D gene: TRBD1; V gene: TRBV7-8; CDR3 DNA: TGTGCCAGCAGCTCAGGGACAGGGGGCGTTGGCACCGGGGAGCTGTTTTTT; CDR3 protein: CASSSGTGGVGTGELFF
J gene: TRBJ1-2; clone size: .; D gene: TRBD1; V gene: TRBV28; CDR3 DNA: TGTGCCAGCGGACAGGGGGCCCAGCGTGGCGGCTACACCTTC; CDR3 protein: CASGQGAQRGGYTF
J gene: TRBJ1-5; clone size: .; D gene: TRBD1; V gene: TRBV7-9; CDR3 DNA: TGTGCCAGCAGCTCAACCGGGACAGGGAATCAGCCCCAGCATTTT; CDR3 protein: CASSSTGTGNQPQHF
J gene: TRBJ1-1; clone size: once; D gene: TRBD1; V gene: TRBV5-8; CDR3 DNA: TGTGCCAGCAGCTCGACAGGGGAAGGTACTGAAGCTTTCTTT; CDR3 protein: CASSSTGEGTEAFF
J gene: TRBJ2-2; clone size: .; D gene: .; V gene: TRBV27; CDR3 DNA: TGTGCCAGCAGACTTCGTACGAGGACCGGGGAGCTGTTTTTT; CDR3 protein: CASRLRTRTGELFF
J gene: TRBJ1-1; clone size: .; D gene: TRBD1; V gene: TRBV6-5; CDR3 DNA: TGTGCCAGCAGAACCGGGACAGTAGAAATCACTGAAGCTTTCTTT; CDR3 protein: CASRTGTVEITEAFF
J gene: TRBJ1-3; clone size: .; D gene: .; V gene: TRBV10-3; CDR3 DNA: TGTGCCATCAGCCCCACAGGGTTCGGAAACACCATATATTTT; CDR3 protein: CAISPTGFGNTIYF
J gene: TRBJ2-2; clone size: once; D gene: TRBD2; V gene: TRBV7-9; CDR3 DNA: TGTGCCAGCAGCGACAGGACTAGCGGGACTTTCACCGGGGAGCTGTTTTTT; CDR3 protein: CASSDRTSGTFTGELFF
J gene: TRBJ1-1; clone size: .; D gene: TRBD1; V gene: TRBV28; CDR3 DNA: TGTGCCAGCAGCGAGGGGGACAGCTCTATGAACACTGAAGCTTTCTTT; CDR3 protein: CASSEGDSSMNTEAFF
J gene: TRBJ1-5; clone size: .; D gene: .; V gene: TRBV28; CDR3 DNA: TGTGCCAGCAGTCCTAACAGGGATCAGCCCCAGCATTTT; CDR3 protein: CASSPNRDQPQHF
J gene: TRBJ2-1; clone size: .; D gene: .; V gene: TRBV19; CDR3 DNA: TGTGCCAGTAGTATAGATGGAGCGGCGGCCGAGCAGTTCTTC; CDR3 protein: CASSIDGAAAEQFF
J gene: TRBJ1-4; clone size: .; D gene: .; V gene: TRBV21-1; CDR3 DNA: TGTGCCAGCAGCAAAGCAGAAAGGGGCCGTAGAGTTGAAAAACTGTTTTTT; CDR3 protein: CASSKAERGRRVEKLFF
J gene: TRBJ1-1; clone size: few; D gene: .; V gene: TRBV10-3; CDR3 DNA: TGTGCCACCTCAGGAGGGGAAACTGAAGCTTTCTTT; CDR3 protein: CATSGGETEAFF
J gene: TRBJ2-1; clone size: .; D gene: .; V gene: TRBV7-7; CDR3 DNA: TGTGCCAGCAGCTCGGACACAGGGTCGCAGGAGCAGTTCTTC; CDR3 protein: CASSSDTGSQEQFF
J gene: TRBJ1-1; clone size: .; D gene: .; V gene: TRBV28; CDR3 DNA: TGTGCCAGCAGTCTCCTAGGACAGACGAACACTGAAGCTTTCTTT; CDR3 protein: CASSLLGQTNTEAFF
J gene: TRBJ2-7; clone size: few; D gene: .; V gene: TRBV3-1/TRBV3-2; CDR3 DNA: TGTGCCAGCAGTAGCTCCTACGAGCAGTACTTC; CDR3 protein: CASSSSYEQYF
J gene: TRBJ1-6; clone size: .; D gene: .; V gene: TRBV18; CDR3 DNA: TGTGCCAGCTCACCAACCGGCACAGGGCATTCACCCCTCCACTTT; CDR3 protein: CASSPTGTGHSPLHF
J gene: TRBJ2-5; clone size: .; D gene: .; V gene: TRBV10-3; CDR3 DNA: TGTGCCATCAGTCGTCAGGTTGGAGAGACCCAGTACTTC; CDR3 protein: CAISRQVGETQYF
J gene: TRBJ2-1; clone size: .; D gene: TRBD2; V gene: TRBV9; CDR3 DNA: TGTGCCAGCAGCTATGGACTAGCGGGTCTCAATGAGCAGTTCTTC; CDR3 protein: CASSYGLAGLNEQFF
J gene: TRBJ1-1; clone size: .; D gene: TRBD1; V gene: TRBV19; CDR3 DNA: TGTGCCAGTCGGACAGGGAACACTGAAGCTTTCTTT; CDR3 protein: CASRTGNTEAFF
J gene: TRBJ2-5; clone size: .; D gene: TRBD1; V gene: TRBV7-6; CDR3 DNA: TGTGCCAGCAGCTTAGCGGACAGGGCGCAAGAGACCCAGTACTTC; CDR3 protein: CASSLADRAQETQYF
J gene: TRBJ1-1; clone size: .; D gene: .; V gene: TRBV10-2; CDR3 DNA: TGCGCCAGCAGTGAGTCCGGACAGAACACTGAAGCTTTCTTT; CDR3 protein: CASSESGQNTEAFF
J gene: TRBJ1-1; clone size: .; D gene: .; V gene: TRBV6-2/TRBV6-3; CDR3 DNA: TGTGCCAGCAGTAACCCGAGCCGCGAAGCTTTCTTT; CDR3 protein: CASSNPSREAFF
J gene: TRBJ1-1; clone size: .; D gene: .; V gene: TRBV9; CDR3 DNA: TGTGCCAGCAGCGTTATGACAGGAACTGAAGCTTTCTTT; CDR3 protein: CASSVMTGTEAFF
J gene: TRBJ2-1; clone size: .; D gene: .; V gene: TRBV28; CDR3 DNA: TGTGCCAGCCAGAGGTCCTACAATGAGCAGTTCTTC; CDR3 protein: CASQRSYNEQFF
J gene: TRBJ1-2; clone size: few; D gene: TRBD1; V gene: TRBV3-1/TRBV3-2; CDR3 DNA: TGTGCCAGCAGCCAAGAAGGGGGCCACTATGGCTACACCTTC; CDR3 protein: CASSQEGGHYGYTF